The rows below give T cell receptor beta chains drawn from one sample of a study of cytomegalovirus exposure and HLA in healthy donors. Assay: immunoSEQ multiplex PCR; the TCRdb copy retains only in-frame clones and omits some. Found here are around 130,000 clones, around 85% of them singletons; the top ten hold under 2%. The sequenced material came from PBMCs. These receptors originate from a boy aged 5 to 17 in good health and CMV-seronegative. Both conserved end residues are part of each CDR3. A D gene is named only where the DNA matches it firmly. The size field is filled for only some rows; it gives once, few, many or a size class.

TRBV9	NA	TRBJ2-1	15	TRBD2	TGTGCCAGCAGCGTAGCTACTAGCGGCTACAATGAGCAGTTCTTC	CASSVATSGYNEQFF
TRBV28	NA	TRBJ2-7	16	TRBD1	TGTGCCAGCAGTACCCCGGGACAGGGGCATCCCTACGAGCAGTACTTC	CASSTPGQGHPYEQYF
TRBV4-1	NA	TRBJ1-6	18	NA	TGCGCCAGCAGCCAAGATGGTTTGGACAGCTCCTATAATTCACCCCTCCACTTT	CASSQDGLDSSYNSPLHF
TRBV30	NA	TRBJ2-7	13	TRBD1	TGTGCCTGGGAACAGGGGGCTAGTCTCGAGCAGTACTTC	CAWEQGASLEQYF
TRBV4-1	NA	TRBJ2-7	14	TRBD1	TGCGCCAGCAGCCCACGACAGGGGTCCGACGAGCAGTACTTC	CASSPRQGSDEQYF
TRBV7-3	NA	TRBJ2-3	13	NA	TGTGCCAGCAGCTTAATGGGAGCAGATACGCAGTATTTT	CASSLMGADTQYF
TRBV7-2	NA	TRBJ1-5	15	TRBD1	TGTGCCAGCAGCCGCAGGACAGGGGCGAATCAGCCCCAGCATTTT	CASSRRTGANQPQHF
TRBV7-3	NA	TRBJ2-5	14	TRBD1	TGTGCCAGCAGCCCTACAGGGGTACAAGAGACCCAGTACTTC	CASSPTGVQETQYF
TRBV5-1	NA	TRBJ2-1	14	TRBD2	TGCGCCAGCAGCTTGGGGACTAGCGGGAATGAGCAGTTCTTC	CASSLGTSGNEQFF
TRBV7-3	NA	TRBJ2-1	15	TRBD2	TGTGCCAGCAGCCCGGTGACTAGCGGGTACAATGAGCAGTTCTTC	CASSPVTSGYNEQFF
TRBV6-5	NA	TRBJ2-7	13	NA	TGTGCCAGCAGTTATGACAGGTCCTACGAGCAGTACTTC	CASSYDRSYEQYF
TRBV7-8	NA	TRBJ2-1	17	TRBD2	TGTGCCAGCAGCCAAGATCTAGCGGGGGGGCCTCAAAATGAGCAGTTCTTC	CASSQDLAGGPQNEQFF
TRBV11-3	NA	TRBJ2-1	16	NA	TGTGCCAGCAGCTTAAAGCCCACTCGCTCCTACAATGAGCAGTTCTTC	CASSLKPTRSYNEQFF
TRBV18	NA	TRBJ2-4	14	NA	TGTGCCAGCTCACCACCGGCGAGGGGGGGCATTCAGTACTTC	CASSPPARGGIQYF
TRBV4-3	many	TRBJ2-6	16	TRBD1	TGCGCCAGCAGCCAAGCAGGGGGCTCTGGGGCCAACGTCCTGACTTTC	CASSQAGGSGANVLTF
TRBV18	NA	TRBJ1-2	15	TRBD1	TGTGCCAGCTCACTGGGACAGGGGGAAGTCTATGGCTACACCTTC	CASSLGQGEVYGYTF
TRBV6-1	NA	TRBJ1-6	13	NA	TGTGCCAGCAGTGTAACTCCGGGGGAAACCCTCCACTTT	CASSVTPGETLHF
TRBV7-2	NA	TRBJ1-5	13	NA	TGTGCCAGCAGCCCTCTTGTAAATCAGCCCCAGCATTTT	CASSPLVNQPQHF
TRBV14	NA	TRBJ2-7	14	TRBD1	TGTGCCAGCAGCCGCGGGACAGGCCGGGGCGAGCAGTACTTC	CASSRGTGRGEQYF
TRBV7-2	NA	TRBJ2-2	14	NA	TGTGCCAGCAAAAACGAGCGGTCGACCGGGGAGCTGTTTTTT	CASKNERSTGELFF
TRBV9	NA	TRBJ2-1	15	NA	TGTGCCAGCAGCGTACTAGCATCCTCCTACAATGAGCAGTTCTTC	CASSVLASSYNEQFF
TRBV4-2	NA	TRBJ1-6	14	TRBD1	TGTGCCAGCAGCGAAACAGGGGGATATTCACCCCTCCACTTT	CASSETGGYSPLHF
TRBV9	NA	TRBJ2-3	13	NA	TGTGCCAGCACGAGCGGAAGCACAGATACGCAGTATTTT	CASTSGSTDTQYF
TRBV6-5	NA	TRBJ2-1	15	TRBD2	TGTGCCAGCAGGAACGGGGGGTCCTCCTACAATGAGCAGTTCTTC	CASRNGGSSYNEQFF
TRBV6-5	NA	TRBJ1-1	12	TRBD1	TGTGCCAGCAGTTACGCAGGGGGTGAAGCTTTCTTT	CASSYAGGEAFF
TRBV6-5	NA	TRBJ2-1	13	NA	TGTGCCAGCAGTCCCGACAACTACAATGAGCAGTTCTTC	CASSPDNYNEQFF
TRBV5-6	NA	TRBJ1-6	15	NA	TGTGCCAGCAATAGGGGGGGCTCCTATAATTCACCCCTCCACTTT	CASNRGGSYNSPLHF
TRBV7-3	NA	TRBJ1-1	14	NA	TGTGCCAGCAGCTTAAACCCCACGACACCTGAAGCTTTCTTT	CASSLNPTTPEAFF
TRBV6-5	once	TRBJ1-1	14	TRBD1	TGTGCCAGCAGTCCGACAGGGGGATACACTGAAGCTTTCTTT	CASSPTGGYTEAFF
TRBV27	NA	TRBJ2-7	16	TRBD1	TGTGCCAGCAGTTCCCCCTCGGGACAGGGCGCCTACGAGCAGTACTTC	CASSSPSGQGAYEQYF
TRBV6-5	once	TRBJ1-1	15	NA	TGTGCCAGCAGTTATACGGGAGACAGGAACACTGAAGCTTTCTTT	CASSYTGDRNTEAFF
TRBV14	NA	TRBJ2-3	16	NA	TGTGCCAGCAGCCAGGGGCGAATGATCCTCACAGATACGCAGTATTTT	CASSQGRMILTDTQYF
TRBV25-1	NA	TRBJ2-5	14	NA	TGTGCCAGCAGTGAAGCCGTCCACGGGGAGACCCAGTACTTC	CASSEAVHGETQYF
TRBV7-9	NA	TRBJ1-5	15	NA	TGTGCCAGCAGCTTAGCGGGCGGGGGCAATCAGCCCCAGCATTTT	CASSLAGGGNQPQHF
TRBV7-8	once	TRBJ2-7	15	NA	TGTGCCAGCCTAACCAGACCCGACCAGGCCTACGAGCAGTACTTC	CASLTRPDQAYEQYF
TRBV7-2	NA	TRBJ1-1	15	TRBD1	TGTGCCAGCATCTTGACAGGGCCCTTGAACACTGAAGCTTTCTTT	CASILTGPLNTEAFF
TRBV4-3	NA	TRBJ2-1	20	TRBD2	TGCGCCAGCAGCCAAGATATGGTCCAAGGGCTAGCGGGAGCGAACAATGAGCAGTTCTTC	CASSQDMVQGLAGANNEQFF
TRBV6-1	once	TRBJ2-2	15	TRBD1	TGTGCCAGCAGAAGCGAACAGGGGGGCACCGGGGAGCTGTTTTTT	CASRSEQGGTGELFF
TRBV30	once	TRBJ2-5	14	TRBD2	TGTGCCTGGACATTACTAGCGTTACAAGAGACCCAGTACTTC	CAWTLLALQETQYF
TRBV4-3	NA	TRBJ1-6	15	NA	TGCGCCAGCAGCCAAGAAGTTTGGCAGGGTTCACCCCTCCACTTT	CASSQEVWQGSPLHF
TRBV2	NA	TRBJ1-1	13	NA	TGTGCCAGCAGATACGACAGGAACACTGAAGCTTTCTTT	CASRYDRNTEAFF
TRBV27	NA	TRBJ1-5	16	NA	TGTGCCAGCAGTCCCTCGGGAGGGGAGGCAAATCAGCCCCAGCATTTT	CASSPSGGEANQPQHF
TRBV19	NA	TRBJ2-4	15	NA	TGTGCCAGTAGTATATCATCCGGGATGGACGTCATTCAGTACTTC	CASSISSGMDVIQYF
TRBV9	NA	TRBJ1-1	15	TRBD1	TGTGCCAGCAGCCCGAGACAGGGGGCGTGGACTGAAGCTTTCTTT	CASSPRQGAWTEAFF
TRBV6-5	once	TRBJ2-5	16	TRBD2	TGTGCCAGCAGTTCTAGCGGGAGTTCAACCCAAGAGACCCAGTACTTC	CASSSSGSSTQETQYF
TRBV27	NA	TRBJ1-1	15	NA	TGTGCCAGCAGTACCCTCACAGATATGAACACTGAAGCTTTCTTT	CASSTLTDMNTEAFF
TRBV25-1	NA	TRBJ2-7	11	NA	TGTGCCAGCAGTGACCTTTACGAGCAGTACTTC	CASSDLYEQYF
TRBV27	NA	TRBJ2-3	15	NA	TGTGCCAGCAGACGACAGGATGAGATCACAGATACGCAGTATTTT	CASRRQDEITDTQYF
TRBV30	NA	TRBJ2-2	15	NA	TGTGCCGCAAAAAGATACAGGGATATGATCGGGGAGCTGTTTTTT	CAAKRYRDMIGELFF
TRBV5-4	NA	TRBJ2-7	16	TRBD1	TGTGCCAGCAGTCCCTCCCCGGGACAGGGGAAATCAGAGCAGTACTTC	CASSPSPGQGKSEQYF
TRBV5-4	NA	TRBJ2-7	14	NA	TGTGCCAGCAGCACCCACCAGGGCGTCAACGAGCAGTACTTC	CASSTHQGVNEQYF
TRBV7-9	NA	TRBJ2-1	14	NA	TGTGCCAGCGCAAGCGGTCAGGTGGGCGGTGAGCAGTTCTTC	CASASGQVGGEQFF
TRBV15	NA	TRBJ1-1	15	TRBD1	TGTGCCACCAGCGGGGGGACAGGGGGCGCGGTTGAAGCTTTCTTT	CATSGGTGGAVEAFF